Presented here are 14 T cell receptor beta chains from one specimen sequenced in a study of cytomegalovirus exposure and HLA in healthy donors. The PCR ran on 60 Vbeta and 13 Jbeta primers. Only in-frame clones appear in the TCRdb table, and some are missing; sequencing was by immunoSEQ multiplex PCR. Of 110,000 to 150,000 clones in the sample, about three quarters were seen once. The sequencing input was PBMCs. The receptors here all came from a woman aged 25-40 years in good health and CMV-seronegative.

The CDR3 DNA sequence: TGTGCCAGCAGCTCCCTCGACAGGGGCGGTAATGAAAAACTGTTTTTT. It is translated as CASSSLDRGGNEKLFF. The gene calls are TRBV5-6 and TRBJ1-4; 8 bases map to TRBD1. This CDR3 is 16 amino acids long. Germline loops: CDR1 SGHDT, CDR2 YYEEEE. The V gene end was trimmed by 3 bases and the J gene end by 4 bases; junction bases not matched to a gene: 8.

The V gene is TRBV27, the J gene TRBJ1-5, with TRBD1 as a possible D gene (6 bases). CDR3 length equals 15 residues. Germline-derived CDR1 and CDR2 are MNHEY and SMNVEV (reference sequence). V dropped 4 bases and J dropped 3 bases, with 13 bases sitting between them. The CDR3 sequence: CASSSDRDTNQPQHF. CDR3 nucleotide sequence: TGTGCCAGCAGTTCCGACCGGGACACCAATCAGCCCCAGCATTTT.

This clone was seen once. The chain is built from TRBV28 and TRBJ1-1; the D gene is possibly TRBD1 (5 bases). Germline V lookup: CDR1 MDHEN, CDR2 SYDVKM. V was shortened by 5 bases and J by 0 bases, with 13 bases between the two germline ends. The CDR3 is made up of 15 amino acids. This chain's CDR3 is CASSPQGLMNTEAFF. DNA of the CDR3: TGTGCCAGCAGTCCCCAGGGATTAATGAACACTGAAGCTTTCTTT.

This clone was counted between two and nine times. The V and J genes are TRBV5-1 and TRBJ2-2; the match to TRBD2 covers 11 bases. This CDR3 contains 16 residues. V lost 5 bases and J lost 4; bases outside the gene matches: 7. In germline, CDR1 is SGHRS, CDR2 YFSETQ. The chain's CDR3 is CASRQGLAEFTGELFF. The CDR3 DNA is TGCGCCAGCAGGCAGGGACTAGCGGAGTTCACCGGGGAGCTGTTTTTT.

The chain's CDR3 is CAISDRNSENEQFF. CDR3 sequence (DNA): TGTGCCATCAGTGACCGTAACTCGGAGAATGAGCAGTTCTTC. The chain uses TRBV10-3 and TRBJ2-1; D gene unclear. Germline lookup yields CDR1 ENHRY and CDR2 SYGVKD. V was trimmed by 3 bases and J by 7 bases, leaving 13 bases between them. The CDR3 is made up of 14 amino acids.

The table lists this clone with a few counts. The rearrangement uses TRBV19 and TRBJ2-3, with 14 bases fitting TRBD2. Trimming removed 2 bases from V and 3 bases from J; junction bases left unmatched: 10. The CDR3 contains 19 residues. The germline V gene has CDR1 LNHDA and CDR2 SQIVND (reference sequence). The CDR3 region has the DNA TGTGCCAGTAGTATAAGGGGACTAGCGGGAGCAGGAGGTACAGATACGCAGTATTTT. Its protein product is CASSIRGLAGAGGTDTQYF.

The CDR3 reads CARGKGVMFWGTYQPQHF. CDR3 coding DNA: TGTGCCAGGGGGAAGGGGGTTATGTTCTGGGGGACGTATCAGCCCCAGCATTTT. The J gene is TRBJ1-5, the V gene TRBV5-8; possibly TRBD1 for D (6 bases). With 8 bases removed from V and 5 bases from J, the gap between germline ends came to 29 bases. The CDR3 extends over 18 amino acids. Germline CDR1 SGHTS, CDR2 YDEGEE. The whole variable domain, filled in from reference TRBV5-8 and TRBJ1-5, reads EAGVTQSPTHLIKTRGQQATLRCSPISGHTSVYWYQQALGLGLQFLLWYDEGEERNRGNFPPRFSGRQFPNYSSELNVNALELEDSALYLCARGKGVMFWGTYQPQHFGDGTRLSIL.

The rearrangement links TRBV6-6 to TRBJ1-6, with a possible D match to TRBD1 (6 bases). The V end was cut by 6 bases, the J end by 7 bases, with 16 bases between. The germline gives CDR1 MNHNY, CDR2 SVGAGI (reference sequence). There are 15 residues in the CDR3. The CDR3 sequence: CASSLPRGSNSPLHF. The CDR3 bases are TGTGCCAGCAGCTTACCCAGGGGCTCAAATTCACCCCTCCACTTT.

The chain links TRBV19 to TRBJ2-3, with D perhaps matching TRBD2 (5 bases). The V gene's germline CDR1 is LNHDA and CDR2 SQIVND (reference sequence). The V end was cut by 6 bases, the J end by 2 bases, with 12 bases between. This CDR3 has 14 amino acids. The CDR3 is CASRSDSYTDTQYF. CDR3 in DNA: TGTGCCAGTAGATCGGACTCGTACACAGATACGCAGTATTTT.

The chain combines TRBV27 with TRBJ2-3, with D perhaps matching TRBD2 (5 bases). From germline, CDR1 is MNHEY and CDR2 SMNVEV (reference sequence). Trimming shortened V by 8 bases and J by 1 base, and 7 bases separated the two germline ends. This CDR3 region has 12 residues. CDR3 bases: TGTGCCAGCTACGGGGGCACAGATACGCAGTATTTT. It is translated as CASYGGTDTQYF.

The V call is TRBV6-5, the J call TRBJ2-3, with 14 bases that match TRBD2. The CDR3 runs 15 residues. Germline CDR1 and CDR2: MNHEY and SVGAGI. The J segment lost 4 bases and the V segment lost 6 bases, leaving 3 bases of the junction unmatched. DNA of the CDR3: TGTGCCAGCAGACGACTAGCGGGGGGGTCAGATACGCAGTATTTT. This encodes CASRRLAGGSDTQYF.

This clone was found a few times. Other DNA sequences in this sample translate to the same CDR3. The V and J genes are TRBV4-2 and TRBJ2-3; the match to TRBD2 covers 10 bases. Germline-derived CDR1 and CDR2 are LGHNA and YNFKEQ. There are 16 residues in the CDR3. The V and J ends lost 1 base and 3 bases, in that order; junction bases with no gene match: 4. CDR3 region: CASSQVTSGKTDTQYF. The CDR3 coding sequence is TGTGCCAGCAGCCAAGTAACTAGCGGGAAAACAGATACGCAGTATTTT.

This clone was detected only a few times. The chain combines TRBV28 with TRBJ1-2; D possibly corresponds to TRBD1 (5 bases). This CDR3 is 13 amino acids long. V was clipped by 7 bases and J by 8 bases, with 17 bases between them. Germline CDR1 MDHEN, CDR2 SYDVKM. The CDR3 loop reads CASIPGGARGYTF. CDR3 DNA sequence: TGTGCCAGCATCCCCGGGGGTGCAAGGGGCTACACCTTC.

V usage is TRBV27 and J usage is TRBJ1-5; D is ambiguous. The ends were cut back, 4 bases at V and 2 bases at J, with 12 bases in the middle. Germline values: CDR1 MNHEY, CDR2 SMNVEV (reference sequence). This CDR3 has 15 amino acids. The CDR3 region is CASSSGVIGNQPQHF. The CDR3 nucleotides read TGTGCCAGCAGTTCCGGAGTGATTGGCAATCAGCCCCAGCATTTT.